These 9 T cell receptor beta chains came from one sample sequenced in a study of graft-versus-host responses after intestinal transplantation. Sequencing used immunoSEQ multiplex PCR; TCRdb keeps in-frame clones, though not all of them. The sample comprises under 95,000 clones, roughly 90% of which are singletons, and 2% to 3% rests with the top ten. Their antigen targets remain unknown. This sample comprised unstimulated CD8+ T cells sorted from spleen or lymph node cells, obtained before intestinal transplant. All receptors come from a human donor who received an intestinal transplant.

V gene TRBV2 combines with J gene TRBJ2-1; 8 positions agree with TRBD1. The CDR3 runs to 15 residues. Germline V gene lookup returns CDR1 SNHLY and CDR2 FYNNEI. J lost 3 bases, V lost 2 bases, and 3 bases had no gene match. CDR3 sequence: CASSERQGLYNEQFF. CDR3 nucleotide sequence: TGTGCCAGCAGTGAAAGACAGGGGCTCTACAATGAGCAGTTCTTC.

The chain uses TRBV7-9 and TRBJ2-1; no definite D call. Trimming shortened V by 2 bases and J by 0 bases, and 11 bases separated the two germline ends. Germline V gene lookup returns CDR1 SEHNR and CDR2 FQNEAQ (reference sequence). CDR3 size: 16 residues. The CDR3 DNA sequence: TGTGCCAGCAGCTTAAATCGACCTAGCTCCTACAATGAGCAGTTCTTC. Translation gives CASSLNRPSSYNEQFF.

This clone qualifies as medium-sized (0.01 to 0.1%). CDR3 bases: TGTGCCAGCAGTTACGCGGGACAGGGGGGTTTCTACGAGCAGTACTTC. This gives the protein CASSYAGQGGFYEQYF. V and J are TRBV6-6 and TRBJ2-7; 11 bases fit TRBD1. From germline, CDR1 is MNHNY and CDR2 SVGAGI (reference sequence). The CDR3 is made up of 16 amino acids. V lost 2 bases to trimming and J lost 3 bases; unmatched junction nucleotides: 6.

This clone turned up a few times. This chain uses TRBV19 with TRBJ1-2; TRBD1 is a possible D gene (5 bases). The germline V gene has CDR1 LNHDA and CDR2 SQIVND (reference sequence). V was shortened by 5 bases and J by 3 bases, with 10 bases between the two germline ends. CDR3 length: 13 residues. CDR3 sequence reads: CASSQGNHYGYTF. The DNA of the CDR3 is TGTGCCAGTAGTCAGGGTAACCACTATGGCTACACCTTC.

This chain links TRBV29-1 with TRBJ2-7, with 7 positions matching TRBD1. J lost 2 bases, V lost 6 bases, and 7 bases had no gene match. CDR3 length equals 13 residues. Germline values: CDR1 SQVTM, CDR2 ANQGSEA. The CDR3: CSVARTGTYEQYF. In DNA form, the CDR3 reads TGCAGCGTCGCCAGGACAGGTACCTACGAGCAGTACTTC.

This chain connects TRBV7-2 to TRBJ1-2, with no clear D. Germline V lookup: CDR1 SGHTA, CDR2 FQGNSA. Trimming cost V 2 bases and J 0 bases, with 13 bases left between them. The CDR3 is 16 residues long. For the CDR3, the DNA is TGTGCCAGCAGCTTATTTAAGGAGATAGCTAACTATGGCTACACCTTC. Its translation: CASSLFKEIANYGYTF.

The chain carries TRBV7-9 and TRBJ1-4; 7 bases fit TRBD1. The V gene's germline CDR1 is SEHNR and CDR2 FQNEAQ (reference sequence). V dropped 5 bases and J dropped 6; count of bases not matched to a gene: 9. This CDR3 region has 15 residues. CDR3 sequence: CASSPATGIYEKLFF. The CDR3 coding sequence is TGTGCCAGCAGCCCCGCGACAGGGATTTATGAAAAACTGTTTTTT.

CDR3 region: CASTEVNTEAFF. The CDR3 nucleotides are TGTGCCAGCACCGAGGTGAACACTGAAGCTTTCTTT. V usage is TRBV28 and J usage is TRBJ1-1; no clear D gene. From germline, CDR1 is MDHEN and CDR2 SYDVKM. The CDR3 is made up of 12 amino acids. V shed 7 bases and J shed 0 bases, with 6 bases lying between them.

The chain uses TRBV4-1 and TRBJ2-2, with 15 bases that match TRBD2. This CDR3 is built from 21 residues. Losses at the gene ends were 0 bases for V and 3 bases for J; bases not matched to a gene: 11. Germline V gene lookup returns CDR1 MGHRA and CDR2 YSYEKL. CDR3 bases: TGCGCCAGCAGCCAAGATCTCCCCGGACTAGCGGGAGGGTGGGACACCGGGGAGCTGTTTTTT. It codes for CASSQDLPGLAGGWDTGELFF.